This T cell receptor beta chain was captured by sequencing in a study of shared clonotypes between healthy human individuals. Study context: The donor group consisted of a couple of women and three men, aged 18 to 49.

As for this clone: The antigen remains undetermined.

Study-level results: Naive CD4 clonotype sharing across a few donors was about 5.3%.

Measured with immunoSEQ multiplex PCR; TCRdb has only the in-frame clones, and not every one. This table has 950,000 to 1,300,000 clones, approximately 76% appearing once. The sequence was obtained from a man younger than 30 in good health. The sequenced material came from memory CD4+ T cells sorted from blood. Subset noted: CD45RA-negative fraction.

CDR3 loop: CASSQAYHEQYF. The CDR3 nucleotides read TGTGCCAGCAGCCAGGCTTACCACGAGCAGTACTTC. The chain uses TRBV14 and TRBJ2-7; no clear D. The germline CDR1 and CDR2 sequences are SGHDN and FVKESK. There are 12 residues in the CDR3. V was trimmed by 3 bases and J by 5 bases, leaving 8 bases between them.